The sequence of this T cell receptor (beta chain) was determined in a study of blood T cell repertoires in COVID-19. Study at large: Sites across the United States, Italy and Spain contributed samples from acute and convalescent COVID-19. Sample material is recorded as cDNA or gDNA derived from T cells, B-cell-depleted T cells, or PBMCs.

Per the authors' pipeline: Reference gene primers were amplified, and this amplification served to estimate nucleated cell counts. TCRdb's table, derived via immunoSEQ multiplex PCR, lists solely in-frame clones and lacks some. V and J calls and clone size are given by that table; D and trimming were obtained from the DNA. The sample holds 150,000 to 200,000 clones, less than 90% seen once. The V and J ends lost 3 bases and 5 bases respectively, with 8 bases between them. Per germline, CDR1 MNHEY and CDR2 SVGAGI. There are 13 residues in the CDR3. The Seattle patients joined while their infection was active and were tracked longitudinally afterward.

The chain recombines TRBV6-5 with TRBJ1-5; the D is unclear. Material: peripheral blood. This receptor was identified in a woman in her seventies with COVID-19, enrolled during active disease. This CDR3 reads CASSYTVDQPQHF. The CDR3, as DNA: TGTGCCAGCAGTTATACAGTAGATCAGCCCCAGCATTTT.